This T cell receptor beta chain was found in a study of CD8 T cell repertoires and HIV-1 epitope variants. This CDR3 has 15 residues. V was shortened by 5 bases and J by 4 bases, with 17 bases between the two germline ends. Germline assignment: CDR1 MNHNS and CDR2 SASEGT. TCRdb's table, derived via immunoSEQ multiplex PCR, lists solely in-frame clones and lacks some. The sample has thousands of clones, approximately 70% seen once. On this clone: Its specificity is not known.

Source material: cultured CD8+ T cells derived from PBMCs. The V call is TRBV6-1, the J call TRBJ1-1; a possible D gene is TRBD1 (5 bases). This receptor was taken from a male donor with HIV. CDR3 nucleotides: TGTGCCAGCAGTTCCATGGGGACCGGGAGCACTGAAGCTTTCTTT. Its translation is CASSSMGTGSTEAFF.